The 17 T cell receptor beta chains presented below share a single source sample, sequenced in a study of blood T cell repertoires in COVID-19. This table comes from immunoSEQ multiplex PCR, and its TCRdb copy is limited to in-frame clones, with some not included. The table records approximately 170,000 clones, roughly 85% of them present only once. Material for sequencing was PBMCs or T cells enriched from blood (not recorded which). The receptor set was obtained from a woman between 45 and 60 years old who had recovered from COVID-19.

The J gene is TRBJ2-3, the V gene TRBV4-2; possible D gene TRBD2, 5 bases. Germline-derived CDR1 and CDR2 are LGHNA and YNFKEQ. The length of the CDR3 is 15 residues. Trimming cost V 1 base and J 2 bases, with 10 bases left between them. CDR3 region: CASSQGETYTDTQYF. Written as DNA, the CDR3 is TGTGCCAGCAGCCAAGGGGAGACTTACACAGATACGCAGTATTTT.

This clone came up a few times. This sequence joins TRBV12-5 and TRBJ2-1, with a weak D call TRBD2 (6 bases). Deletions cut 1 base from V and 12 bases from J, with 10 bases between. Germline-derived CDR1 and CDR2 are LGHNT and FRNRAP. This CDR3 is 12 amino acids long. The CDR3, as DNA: TGTGCTAGTGGTTTGGACCGGGACTGGCAGTTCTTC. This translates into CASGLDRDWQFF.

The CDR3: CASSYRGRRTEAFF. In nucleotides, the CDR3 is TGTGCCAGCAGTTACAGGGGGCGCCGGACTGAAGCTTTCTTT. The rearrangement joins TRBV6-5 to TRBJ1-1; 7 nucleotides align to TRBD1. This CDR3 spans 14 amino acids. Trimming took 2 bases from V and 5 from J; bases not matched to a gene: 5. CDR1 MNHEY and CDR2 SVGAGI come from the germline V gene.

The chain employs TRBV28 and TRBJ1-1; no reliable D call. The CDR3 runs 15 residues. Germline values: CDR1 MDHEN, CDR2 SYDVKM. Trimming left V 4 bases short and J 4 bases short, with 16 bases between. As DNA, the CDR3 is TGTGCCAGCAGTTCACACACGGCCTCGGGCACTGAAGCTTTCTTT. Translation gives CASSSHTASGTEAFF.

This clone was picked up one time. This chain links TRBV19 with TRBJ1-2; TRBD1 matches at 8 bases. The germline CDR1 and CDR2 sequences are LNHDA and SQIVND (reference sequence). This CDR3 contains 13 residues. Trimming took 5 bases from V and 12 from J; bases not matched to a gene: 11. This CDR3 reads CASSSGQGRGDTF. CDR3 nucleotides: TGTGCCAGTAGTTCCGGACAGGGTCGAGGGGACACCTTC.

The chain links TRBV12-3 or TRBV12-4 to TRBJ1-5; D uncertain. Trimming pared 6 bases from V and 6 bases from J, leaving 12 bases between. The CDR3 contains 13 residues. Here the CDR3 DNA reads TGTGCCAGCAGCGGGGAGGGTTTTCAGCCCCAGCATTTT. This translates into CASSGEGFQPQHF.

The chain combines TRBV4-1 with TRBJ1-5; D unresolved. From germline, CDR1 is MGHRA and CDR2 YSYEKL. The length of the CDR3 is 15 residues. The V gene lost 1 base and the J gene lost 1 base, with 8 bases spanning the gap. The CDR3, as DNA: TGCGCCAGCAGCCAAGCGACACTGAGCAATCAGCCCCAGCATTTT. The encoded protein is CASSQATLSNQPQHF.

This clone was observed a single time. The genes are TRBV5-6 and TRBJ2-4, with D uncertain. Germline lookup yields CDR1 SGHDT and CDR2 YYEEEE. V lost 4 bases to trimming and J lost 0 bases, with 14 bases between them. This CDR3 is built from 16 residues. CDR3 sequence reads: CASSPPASVAKNIQYF. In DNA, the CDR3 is TGTGCCAGCAGCCCCCCCGCGAGTGTAGCCAAAAACATTCAGTACTTC.

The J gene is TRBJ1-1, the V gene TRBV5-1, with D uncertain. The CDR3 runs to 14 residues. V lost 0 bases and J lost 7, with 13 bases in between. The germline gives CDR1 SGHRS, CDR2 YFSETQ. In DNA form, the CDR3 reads TGCGCCAGCAGCTTGGCGGAGGCCAAGGGTGAAGCTTTCTTT. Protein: CASSLAEAKGEAFF.

For the CDR3, the DNA is TGTGCCAGCAGCGTAGTCCTGAGCGGAAGGAAGAAAAACATTCAGTACTTC. Translated, it gives CASSVVLSGRKKNIQYF. The rearrangement joins TRBV9 to TRBJ2-4, with a weak D call TRBD2 (5 bases). Germline lookup yields CDR1 SGDLS and CDR2 YYNGEE. The CDR3 is 17 amino acids. V was pared by 0 bases and J by 4 bases, with 17 bases between.

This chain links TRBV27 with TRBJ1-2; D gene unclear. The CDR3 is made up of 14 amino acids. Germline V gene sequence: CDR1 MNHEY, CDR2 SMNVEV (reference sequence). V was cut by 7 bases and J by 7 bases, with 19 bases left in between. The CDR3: CASNPRGGRGGYTF. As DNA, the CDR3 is TGTGCCAGCAACCCACGCGGAGGGAGAGGTGGCTACACCTTC.

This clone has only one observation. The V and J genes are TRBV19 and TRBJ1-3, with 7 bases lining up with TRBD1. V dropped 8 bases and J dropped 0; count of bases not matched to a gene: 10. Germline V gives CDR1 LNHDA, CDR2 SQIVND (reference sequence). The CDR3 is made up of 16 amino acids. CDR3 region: CASQWDSTNSGNTIYF. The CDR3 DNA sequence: TGTGCCAGTCAGTGGGACAGCACAAACTCTGGAAACACCATATATTTT.

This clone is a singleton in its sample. The CDR3 region is CASSLYMREDQPQHF. The CDR3 bases are TGTGCCAGCAGTCTTTATATGAGGGAGGATCAGCCCCAGCATTTT. This rearrangement joins TRBV27 to TRBJ1-5, with D unclear. Germline CDR1 reads MNHEY; CDR2 reads SMNVEV (reference sequence). V was trimmed by 5 bases and J by 5 bases, leaving 16 bases between them. CDR3 length equals 15 residues.

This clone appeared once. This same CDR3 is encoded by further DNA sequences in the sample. CDR3 in amino acids: CASSLGGGGQLPYEQYV. In nucleotides, the CDR3 is TGCGCCAGCAGCTTGGGGGGTGGAGGGCAACTCCCCTACGAGCAGTACGTC. V usage is TRBV5-1 and J usage is TRBJ2-7; TRBD2 might be the D (6 bases). In germline, CDR1 is SGHRS, CDR2 YFSETQ. V lost 0 bases and J 2 bases, leaving 18 bases between the germline ends. The CDR3 sequence is 17 residues long.

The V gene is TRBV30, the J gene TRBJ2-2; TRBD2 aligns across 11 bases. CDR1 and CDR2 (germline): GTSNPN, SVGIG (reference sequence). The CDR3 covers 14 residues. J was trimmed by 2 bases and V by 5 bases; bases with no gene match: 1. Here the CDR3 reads CAWGTSGNTGELFF. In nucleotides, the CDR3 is TGTGCCTGGGGGACTAGCGGTAACACCGGGGAGCTGTTTTTT.

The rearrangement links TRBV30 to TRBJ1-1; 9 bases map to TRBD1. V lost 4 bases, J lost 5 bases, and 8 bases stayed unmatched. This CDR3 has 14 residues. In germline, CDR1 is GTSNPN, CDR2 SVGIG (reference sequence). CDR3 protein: CAWIRQGGWTEAFF. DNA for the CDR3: TGTGCCTGGATCCGACAGGGGGGATGGACTGAAGCTTTCTTT.

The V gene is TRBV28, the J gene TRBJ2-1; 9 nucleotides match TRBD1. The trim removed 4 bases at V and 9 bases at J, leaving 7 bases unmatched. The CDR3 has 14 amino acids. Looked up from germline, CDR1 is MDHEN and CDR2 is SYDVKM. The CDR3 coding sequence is TGTGCCAGCAGTTCGGGACAGGGTGACAGTGAGCAGTTCTTC. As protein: CASSSGQGDSEQFF.